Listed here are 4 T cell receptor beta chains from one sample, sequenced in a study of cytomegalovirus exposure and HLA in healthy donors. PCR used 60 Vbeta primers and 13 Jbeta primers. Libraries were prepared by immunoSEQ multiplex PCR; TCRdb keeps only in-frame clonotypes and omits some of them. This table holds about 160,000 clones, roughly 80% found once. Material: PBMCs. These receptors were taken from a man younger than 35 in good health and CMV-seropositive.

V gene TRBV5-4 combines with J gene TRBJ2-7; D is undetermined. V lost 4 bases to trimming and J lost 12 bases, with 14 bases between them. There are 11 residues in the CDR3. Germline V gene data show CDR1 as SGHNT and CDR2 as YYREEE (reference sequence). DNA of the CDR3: TGTGCCAGCAGCAAACAAGAGGATTTGTACTTC. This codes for CASSKQEDLYF.

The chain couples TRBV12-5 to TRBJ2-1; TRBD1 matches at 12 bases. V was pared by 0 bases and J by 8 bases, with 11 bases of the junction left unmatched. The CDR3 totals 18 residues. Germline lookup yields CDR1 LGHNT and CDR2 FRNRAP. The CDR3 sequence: CASGLVVLGTGGLYEQFF. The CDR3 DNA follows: TGTGCTAGTGGTTTGGTAGTTCTAGGGACAGGGGGCCTATATGAGCAGTTCTTC. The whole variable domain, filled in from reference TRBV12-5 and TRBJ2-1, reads DARVTQTPRHKVTEMGQEVTMRCQPILGHNTVFWYRQTMMQGLELLAYFRNRAPLDDSGMPKDRFSAEMPDATLATLKIQPSEPRDSAVYFCASGLVVLGTGGLYEQFFGPGTRLTVL.

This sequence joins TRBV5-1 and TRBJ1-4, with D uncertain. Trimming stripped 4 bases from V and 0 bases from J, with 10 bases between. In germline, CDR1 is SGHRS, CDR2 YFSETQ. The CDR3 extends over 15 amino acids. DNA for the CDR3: TGCGCCAGCAGCCTGGCTCTTGCAACTAATGAAAAACTGTTTTTT. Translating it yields CASSLALATNEKLFF.

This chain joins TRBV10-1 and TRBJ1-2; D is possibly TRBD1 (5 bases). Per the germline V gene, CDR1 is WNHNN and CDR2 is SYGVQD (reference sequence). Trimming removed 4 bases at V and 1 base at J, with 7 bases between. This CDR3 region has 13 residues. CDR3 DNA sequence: TGCGCCAGCAGTGGCGACAGTAACTATGGCTACACCTTC. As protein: CASSGDSNYGYTF.